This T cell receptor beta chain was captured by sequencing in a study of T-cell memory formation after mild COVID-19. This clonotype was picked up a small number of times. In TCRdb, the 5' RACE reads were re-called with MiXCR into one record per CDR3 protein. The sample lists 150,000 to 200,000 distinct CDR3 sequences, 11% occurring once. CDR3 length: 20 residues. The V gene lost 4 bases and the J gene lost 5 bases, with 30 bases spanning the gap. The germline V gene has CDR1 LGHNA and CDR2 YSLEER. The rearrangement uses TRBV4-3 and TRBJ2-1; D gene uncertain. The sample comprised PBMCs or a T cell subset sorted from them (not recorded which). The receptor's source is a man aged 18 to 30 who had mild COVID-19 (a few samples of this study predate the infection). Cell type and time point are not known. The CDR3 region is CASSLGPRVLGSIRNNEQFF. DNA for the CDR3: TGCGCCAGCAGCCTAGGGCCCCGGGTTTTGGGCTCGATTCGCAACAATGAGCAGTTCTTC.